This T cell receptor (beta chain) was recovered during a study of OX40 agonist ivuxolimab in advanced cancers. Looking at the study overall: At around 81% male, the cohort had a mean age of approximately 64 years, ranging from roughly 20 to 85.

A remark on this clone: Its antigen is unknown.

Study-level results: Low normalized T-cell clonal expansion was also seen in some nonresponders.

Method: immunoSEQ multiplex PCR; TCRdb's copy keeps in-frame clones and lacks some. The repertoire holds about 53,000 clones, with about 88% as singletons. Germline trimming cut 8 bases from V and 2 bases from J; bases unmatched to any gene: 8. Germline V gene data show CDR1 as LNHNV and CDR2 as YYDKDF (reference sequence). The CDR3 is 16 amino acids. The J gene is TRBJ1-5, the V gene TRBV15; 11 positions agree with TRBD1. The receptor comes from an adult with an advanced solid tumor such as melanoma, head and neck, liver or kidney cancer. Sequences were derived from CD4+ or CD8+ T cells sorted from blood, sampled in a trial of the OX40 agonist ivuxolimab. In DNA, the CDR3 is TGTGCCACCTCCCGGGACAGGGGGGATGGCAATCAGCCCCAGCATTTT. Translation: CATSRDRGDGNQPQHF.